This T cell receptor beta chain was recovered during a study of CD4+ T cells in melanoma. Whole-study findings and limits: CD8+ T cell, macrophage and B cell function reportedly correlated with neoantigen-specific CD4+ T cells. In melanoma, neoantigen-specific CD4+ T cells reportedly differed in differentiation state.

With regard to this clone: No antigen is known for it.

The repertoire was sequenced with immunoSEQ multiplex PCR; TCRdb's copy has only in-frame clones and lacks some. The data contain about 22,000 clones, almost 85% of them singletons. Trimming removed 0 bases from V and 2 bases from J, with 6 bases in between. This CDR3 spans 14 amino acids. Germline V gene data show CDR1 as LNHNV and CDR2 as YYDKDF (reference sequence). The V gene is TRBV15, the J gene TRBJ2-3; no clear D gene. The sequenced sample was cells from a culture (not recorded whether cultured in vitro). The sequence came from a human donor with melanoma. As DNA, the CDR3 is TGTGCCACCAGCAGAGACCTTCCCACAGATACGCAGTATTTT. Residues: CATSRDLPTDTQYF.